This T cell receptor (beta chain) was captured in a study of spatial heterogeneity in lung cancer. Study-level background: Taken at a median of about 2 years after resection, follow-up PBMC samples underwent sequencing when available. Alpha-chain sequences were consistently detected less often than beta-chain sequences.

This clonotype was counted only a few times. In germline, CDR1 is SQVTM, CDR2 ANQGSEA. The CDR3 has 13 amino acids. The V gene end was trimmed by 7 bases and the J gene end by 9 bases; junction bases not matched to a gene: 11. Unique molecular identifiers tagged every individual TCR cDNA molecule. Using its own MiXCR run on the 5' RACE reads, TCRdb lists one record per CDR3 protein. The table lists approximately 100,000 distinct CDR3 sequences, 15% to 20% of them singletons, with just over 20% in the top ten. Time point of the sample: blood at routine non-recurrence follow-up after resection. Unsorted whole RNA samples from tumor, nontumor lung or frozen PBMC were sequenced.

This chain joins TRBV29-1 and TRBJ1-2; the match to TRBD1 covers 10 bases. This TCR was sampled from a male donor with early-stage non-small cell lung cancer. The input for sequencing was PBMCs, taken at follow-up. This CDR3 reads CSGSRDRGRSYTF. DNA for the CDR3: TGCAGCGGGTCCCGGGACAGGGGCCGTAGCTACACCTTC.